This TCR beta chain was retrieved from a study of T cell responses to AZD1222 COVID-19 vaccine. The wider study: Timing groups of about 4 and about 12 weeks for second doses were pooled. Whole-study results and caveats: Per reports, nearly half of all spike-specific TCRs target regions that are unmutated in variants. Possibly, clonal diversity was underestimated; donors were largely white British and included more females. Seropositive at baseline were only six AZD1222 recipients.

Profiled with immunoSEQ multiplex PCR; TCRdb holds only in-frame clones, not every one. The table has 150,000 or so clones, under 95% seen once. A single count supports this clone. Its antigen remains unidentified. The CDR3 is made up of 15 amino acids. Germline CDR1 SGHDN, CDR2 FVKESK. Trimming at V came to 4 bases and at J to 4 bases, leaving 6 bases not matched to a gene. The chain joins TRBV14 to TRBJ2-3; TRBD2 matches 9 bases. The source was peripheral blood, collected on day 0 of AZD1222 vaccination. The sequence derives from an adult in good health. For the CDR3, the DNA is TGTGCCAGCAGCCCCTCGGGACTAGCCGCAGATACGCAGTATTTT. It is translated as CASSPSGLAADTQYF.